Included here is one T cell receptor beta chain sequence, with context. The antigen is unknown. The sample comes from a study of vaccination and CD4 T cells after COVID-19. Study-wide points: Median SARS-CoV-2-reactive clonotype numbers went up from roughly 21 to 40, but not significantly.

The CDR3 loop spans 14 amino acids. The germline gives CDR1 SGHTA, CDR2 FQGTGA. V was shortened by 6 bases and J by 7 bases, with 15 bases between the two germline ends. Researchers used the Oncomine TCR Beta short-read assay to sequence DNA from cultured CD4+ T cells. MiXCR, applied by TCRdb to the PCR reads, yields one record per CDR3 protein. The profile shows some 9,600 distinct CDR3 sequences, 45% to 70% of them singletons. The treatment denotes: roughly ten-day PBMC culture with coronavirus spike peptide pools or control peptides (ViraFEST assay). The TCR originated in a human donor who had recovered from COVID-19. The sample was CD4+ T cells from blood, cultured in vitro. The rearrangement uses TRBV7-3 and TRBJ2-2; maybe TRBD1 (5 bases). CDR3 DNA: TGTGCCAGCAGGCAAAGTAGGGGAATCGGGGAGCTGTTTTTT. Protein product: CASRQSRGIGELFF.